This T cell receptor (beta chain) was profiled in a study of T cell repertoires in cytomegalovirus infection. In the case of this clonotype: Its antigen is currently unknown.

Each CDR3 protein is one row after TCRdb ran MiXCR on the reads. The sample shows hundreds of thousands of distinct CDR3 sequences, approximately 46% of them seen only once. Sequenced here: cultured PBMCs, sampled from culture after CMV antigen stimulation. This clonotype originated in a human donor in good health (CMV status not recorded). Some clones in this sample may be carry-over from other donors' samples.

CDR3 in DNA: TGTGCCAGTAGTAGGAGCGAGCTCTTACAAGAGACCCAGTACTTC. Residues: CASSRSELLQETQYF. V gene TRBV19 combines with J gene TRBJ2-5; unclear D gene. The germline CDR1 and CDR2 sequences are LNHDA and SQIVND (reference sequence). The CDR3 spans 15 residues. V gave up 4 bases and J gave up 2 bases, with 14 bases separating them.